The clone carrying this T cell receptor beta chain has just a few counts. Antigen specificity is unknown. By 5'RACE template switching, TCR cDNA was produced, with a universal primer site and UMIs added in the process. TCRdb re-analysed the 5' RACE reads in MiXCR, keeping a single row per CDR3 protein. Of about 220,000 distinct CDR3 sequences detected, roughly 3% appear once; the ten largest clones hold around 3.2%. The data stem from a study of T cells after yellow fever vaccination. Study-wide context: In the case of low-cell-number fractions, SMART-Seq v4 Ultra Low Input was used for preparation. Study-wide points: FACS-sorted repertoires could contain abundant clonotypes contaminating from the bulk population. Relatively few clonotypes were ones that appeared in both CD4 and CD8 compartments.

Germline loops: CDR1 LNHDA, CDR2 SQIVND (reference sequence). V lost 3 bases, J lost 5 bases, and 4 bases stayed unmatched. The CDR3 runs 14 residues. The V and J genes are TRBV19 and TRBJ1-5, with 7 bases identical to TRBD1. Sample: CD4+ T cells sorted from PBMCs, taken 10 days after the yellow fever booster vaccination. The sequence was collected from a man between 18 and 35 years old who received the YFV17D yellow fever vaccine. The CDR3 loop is CASSIYRGDQPQHF. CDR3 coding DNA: TGTGCCAGTAGTATCTACAGGGGTGATCAGCCCCAGCATTTT.